This T cell receptor (beta chain) was obtained from a study of PD-1 blockade in classical Hodgkin lymphoma. Study summary: With a 2-week interval, patients received intravenous nivolumab at 3 mg/kg. Findings of the study overall: There was a significant rise in CD4+ TCR diversity by C4D1, with no such rise for CD8+. Patients who initiated nivolumab within 1 year of ASCT were excluded. Prior to therapy, complete responders displayed diversity much like that of newly diagnosed patients.

Notes on this clone: The antigen is unknown.

Every one of the patients relapsed after autologous stem cell transplantation (brentuximab vedotin exposure was variable). Isolation of CD4+ T cells from thawed PBMCs was performed by magnetic negative selection. TCRdb's table, derived via immunoSEQ multiplex PCR, lists solely in-frame clones and lacks some. Among about 15,000 clones listed, around 85% were seen once. Losses at the gene ends were 5 bases for V and 2 bases for J; bases not matched to a gene: 6. The length of the CDR3 is 14 residues. From germline, CDR1 is PRHDT and CDR2 FYEKMQ (reference sequence). This sequence joins TRBV13 and TRBJ2-7, with 7 nucleotides matching TRBD1. Sequencing was performed on CD4+ T cells from blood, taken at baseline. The TCR was taken from a human donor with classical Hodgkin lymphoma. CDR3 DNA: TGTGCCAGCAGCCAAACAGGGGTGGCCTACGAGCAGTACTTC. This sequence encodes CASSQTGVAYEQYF.